These 18 T cell receptor beta chains came from one sample sequenced in a study of spatial heterogeneity in lung cancer. The time point denotes: sample taken at primary tumor resection. Their specific antigens are unknown. MiXCR was run by TCRdb on the 5' RACE reads, yielding one entry per CDR3 protein. The repertoire consists of about 9,600 distinct CDR3 sequences, with 6.3% occurring once and the leading ten covering 6.5% to 7.5%. Whole-study findings and limits: Counts of expanded alpha and beta TCRs within tumors tracked the tumor nonsynonymous mutation count.

The sample in question was lung tumor tissue, obtained at surgery. Receptors originate from a female donor with early-stage non-small cell lung cancer.

By share of the sample, this clonotype is large. The genes are TRBV12-3 or TRBV12-4 and TRBJ2-1; TRBD2 aligns across 9 bases. This CDR3 has 16 amino acids. The V segment lost 2 bases and the J segment 8 bases; nucleotides outside the gene matches: 10. The CDR3 DNA follows: TGTGCCAGCAGTTTACCCCAAGGACTAGCGCAGGATGAGCAGTTCTTC. Translating gives CASSLPQGLAQDEQFF.

The sample holds many counts of this clonotype. The CDR3 DNA follows: TGTGCCAGCAGTTCCTCGGGAGTACCCACAGATACGCAGTATTTT. It translates to CASSSSGVPTDTQYF. The chain uses TRBV6-2 or TRBV6-3 and TRBJ2-3; TRBD2 might be the D (6 bases). The length of the CDR3 is 15 residues. V was pared by 4 bases and J by 2 bases, with 13 bases between. Germline V lookup: CDR1 MNHEY, CDR2 SVGEGT.

This clonotype was counted many times. This chain connects TRBV7-6 to TRBJ1-6; D is unclear. The germline CDR1 and CDR2 sequences are SGHVS and FNYEAQ. This CDR3 has 15 amino acids. V was trimmed by 4 bases and J by 7 bases, leaving 14 bases between them. This CDR3 is CASSSTLTMNSPLHF. The CDR3 DNA sequence: TGTGCCAGCAGCTCCACCCTTACCATGAATTCACCCCTCCACTTT.

The chain has TRBV18 and TRBJ2-5; either TRBD1 or TRBD2 may fit D (5 bases each). The CDR3 consists of 16 residues. The germline V gene has CDR1 KGHSH and CDR2 LQKENI. Trimming took off 2 bases at V and 5 bases at J, with 18 bases between the two ends. The CDR3: CASSPGTDQTIETQYF. CDR3 DNA: TGTGCCAGCTCACCAGGGACCGACCAGACAATTGAGACCCAGTACTTC.

This clonotype was counted ten times or more. The chain carries TRBV2 and TRBJ2-5; D is unresolved. The CDR3 loop spans 16 amino acids. Germline CDR1 reads SNHLY; CDR2 reads FYNNEI. Trimming shortened V by 7 bases and J by 2 bases, and 20 bases separated the two germline ends. The chain's CDR3 is CASTSVDRTSQETQYF. The CDR3 DNA sequence: TGTGCCAGCACCTCGGTCGACCGAACATCTCAAGAGACCCAGTACTTC.

This clonotype was observed at least ten times. The rearrangement joins TRBV6-2 or TRBV6-3 to TRBJ2-2, with a weak D call TRBD2 (6 bases). V lost 6 bases and J lost 2, with 10 bases in between. The CDR3 is 14 amino acids. The germline V gene encodes CDR1 MNHEY and CDR2 SVGEGT. The CDR3 sequence is CASSGTFNTGELFF. The CDR3 nucleotides are TGTGCCAGCAGCGGGACTTTTAACACCGGGGAGCTGTTTTTT.

By its share, this clonotype is medium-sized. The rearrangement links TRBV7-6 to TRBJ2-1; a weak D match, TRBD2 (6 bases). Germline CDR1 is SGHVS and CDR2 is FNYEAQ. V shed 1 base and J shed 7 bases, with 8 bases lying between them. The CDR3 has 13 amino acids. The CDR3 loop is CASSLGLGNEQFF. In DNA, the CDR3 is TGTGCCAGCAGCTTAGGACTAGGGAATGAGCAGTTCTTC.

The chain is built from TRBV7-2 and TRBJ2-1; D not resolved. Germline V CDR1 and CDR2: SGHTA, FQGNSA. CDR3 length: 12 residues. V gave up 2 bases and J gave up 6 bases, with 5 bases separating them. The CDR3 sequence: CASSLTRNEQFF. The CDR3 nucleotides read TGTGCCAGCAGCTTAACACGCAATGAGCAGTTCTTC.

There are many counts of this clonotype. The J gene is TRBJ2-2, the V gene TRBV27; D call uncertain. The germline V gene encodes CDR1 MNHEY and CDR2 SMNVEV (reference sequence). CDR3 length equals 13 residues. V was trimmed by 1 base and J by 6 bases, leaving 6 bases between them. For the CDR3, the DNA is TGTGCCAGCAGTTTATTGGGCCCCGGGGAGCTGTTTTTT. This gives the protein CASSLLGPGELFF.

Judged by abundance, this clonotype is medium-sized. The V call is TRBV5-1, the J call TRBJ2-1; D may be TRBD2 (6 bases). Germline lookup yields CDR1 SGHRS and CDR2 YFSETQ. Trimming removed 0 bases from V and 5 bases from J, with 21 bases in between. The CDR3 has 18 residues. CDR3 residues: CASSLERREAPNHNEQFF. In nucleotides, the CDR3 is TGCGCCAGCAGCTTGGAGCGCAGGGAGGCCCCTAACCACAATGAGCAGTTCTTC. Looking up the rest from reference TRBV5-1 and TRBJ2-1 gives the full variable domain: KAGVTQTPRYLIKTRGQQVTLSCSPISGHRSVSWYQQTPGQGLQFLFEYFSETQRNKGNFPGRFSGRQFSNSRSEMNVSTLELGDSALYLCASSLERREAPNHNEQFFGPGTRLTVL.

This clonotype was recorded a few times. The chain joins TRBV20-1 to TRBJ2-7; a weak D match, TRBD1 (5 bases). Germline V CDR1 and CDR2: DFQATT, SNEGSKA (reference sequence). The germline V and J ends were trimmed by 0 bases and 2 bases, with 14 bases remaining between them. The CDR3 consists of 15 residues. Here the CDR3 DNA reads TGCAGTGCTAGAGATCAAGGGGCCAGAGCCTACGAGCAGTACTTC. This encodes CSARDQGARAYEQYF.

V gene TRBV28 combines with J gene TRBJ1-5; unclear D gene. V lost 4 bases, J lost 1 base, and 5 bases lay in between. The germline V gene has CDR1 MDHEN and CDR2 SYDVKM. The CDR3 totals 13 residues. In DNA, the CDR3 is TGTGCCAGCAGTTGGGTAAGCAATCAGCCCCAGCATTTT. Its protein product is CASSWVSNQPQHF.

J is TRBJ1-5 and V is TRBV19; TRBD1 might be the D (5 bases). CDR3 length: 15 residues. CDR1 and CDR2 (germline): LNHDA, SQIVND (reference sequence). V gave up 4 bases and J gave up 3 bases, with 13 bases separating them. The CDR3 DNA reads TGTGCCAGTAGTACTAGGGACGGATACAATCAGCCCCAGCATTTT. Translation: CASSTRDGYNQPQHF.

This clonotype showed up just a few times. The genes are TRBV5-4 and TRBJ2-5; D uncertain. The germline V gene has CDR1 SGHNT and CDR2 YYREEE (reference sequence). This CDR3 contains 13 residues. V lost 3 bases to trimming and J lost 2 bases, with 8 bases between them. In DNA form, the CDR3 reads TGTGCCAGCAGCTCCCCGTTACAAGAGACCCAGTACTTC. Protein product: CASSSPLQETQYF.

As regards this clonotype: One end of the junction varies from germline; a read error may be responsible. The chain couples TRBV20-1 to TRBJ2-5; 7 bases line up with TRBD2. Germline assignment: CDR1 DFQATT and CDR2 SNEGSKA (reference sequence). This CDR3 contains 12 residues. CDR3 in DNA: TGCATTGCTAGAGATGGGAGGGAGGCCCAGTACTTC. Translating gives CIARDGREAQYF.

This clonotype is categorized as medium-sized (0.01 to 0.1%). The chain employs TRBV12-3 or TRBV12-4 and TRBJ2-6; D unclear. The CDR3 spans 18 residues. Trimming left V 6 bases short and J 0 bases short, with 18 bases between. The CDR3 sequence: CASRPASARYSGANVLTF. CDR3 DNA: TGTGCCAGCAGACCGGCTTCGGCCCGTTACTCTGGGGCCAACGTCCTGACTTTC.

This clonotype was seen ten or more times. The J gene is TRBJ2-5, the V gene TRBV28; D remains unclear. V was trimmed by 8 bases and J by 5 bases, leaving 15 bases between them. There are 13 residues in the CDR3. Germline V gene data show CDR1 as MDHEN and CDR2 as SYDVKM. The CDR3 nucleotides read TGTGCCAGCGAACCCCCCGTCTCGGAGACCCAGTACTTC. The encoded protein is CASEPPVSETQYF.

In its sample, this clonotype was seen many times. The V and J genes are TRBV29-1 and TRBJ1-2; TRBD1 agrees at 8 bases. Germline-derived CDR1 and CDR2 are SQVTM and ANQGSEA. V trimming: 6 bases; J trimming: 3 bases; junction bases outside the gene matches: 6. CDR3 size: 13 residues. The CDR3 DNA follows: TGCAGCGTAGGACAGGGTGATTACTATGGCTACACCTTC. Protein sequence: CSVGQGDYYGYTF.